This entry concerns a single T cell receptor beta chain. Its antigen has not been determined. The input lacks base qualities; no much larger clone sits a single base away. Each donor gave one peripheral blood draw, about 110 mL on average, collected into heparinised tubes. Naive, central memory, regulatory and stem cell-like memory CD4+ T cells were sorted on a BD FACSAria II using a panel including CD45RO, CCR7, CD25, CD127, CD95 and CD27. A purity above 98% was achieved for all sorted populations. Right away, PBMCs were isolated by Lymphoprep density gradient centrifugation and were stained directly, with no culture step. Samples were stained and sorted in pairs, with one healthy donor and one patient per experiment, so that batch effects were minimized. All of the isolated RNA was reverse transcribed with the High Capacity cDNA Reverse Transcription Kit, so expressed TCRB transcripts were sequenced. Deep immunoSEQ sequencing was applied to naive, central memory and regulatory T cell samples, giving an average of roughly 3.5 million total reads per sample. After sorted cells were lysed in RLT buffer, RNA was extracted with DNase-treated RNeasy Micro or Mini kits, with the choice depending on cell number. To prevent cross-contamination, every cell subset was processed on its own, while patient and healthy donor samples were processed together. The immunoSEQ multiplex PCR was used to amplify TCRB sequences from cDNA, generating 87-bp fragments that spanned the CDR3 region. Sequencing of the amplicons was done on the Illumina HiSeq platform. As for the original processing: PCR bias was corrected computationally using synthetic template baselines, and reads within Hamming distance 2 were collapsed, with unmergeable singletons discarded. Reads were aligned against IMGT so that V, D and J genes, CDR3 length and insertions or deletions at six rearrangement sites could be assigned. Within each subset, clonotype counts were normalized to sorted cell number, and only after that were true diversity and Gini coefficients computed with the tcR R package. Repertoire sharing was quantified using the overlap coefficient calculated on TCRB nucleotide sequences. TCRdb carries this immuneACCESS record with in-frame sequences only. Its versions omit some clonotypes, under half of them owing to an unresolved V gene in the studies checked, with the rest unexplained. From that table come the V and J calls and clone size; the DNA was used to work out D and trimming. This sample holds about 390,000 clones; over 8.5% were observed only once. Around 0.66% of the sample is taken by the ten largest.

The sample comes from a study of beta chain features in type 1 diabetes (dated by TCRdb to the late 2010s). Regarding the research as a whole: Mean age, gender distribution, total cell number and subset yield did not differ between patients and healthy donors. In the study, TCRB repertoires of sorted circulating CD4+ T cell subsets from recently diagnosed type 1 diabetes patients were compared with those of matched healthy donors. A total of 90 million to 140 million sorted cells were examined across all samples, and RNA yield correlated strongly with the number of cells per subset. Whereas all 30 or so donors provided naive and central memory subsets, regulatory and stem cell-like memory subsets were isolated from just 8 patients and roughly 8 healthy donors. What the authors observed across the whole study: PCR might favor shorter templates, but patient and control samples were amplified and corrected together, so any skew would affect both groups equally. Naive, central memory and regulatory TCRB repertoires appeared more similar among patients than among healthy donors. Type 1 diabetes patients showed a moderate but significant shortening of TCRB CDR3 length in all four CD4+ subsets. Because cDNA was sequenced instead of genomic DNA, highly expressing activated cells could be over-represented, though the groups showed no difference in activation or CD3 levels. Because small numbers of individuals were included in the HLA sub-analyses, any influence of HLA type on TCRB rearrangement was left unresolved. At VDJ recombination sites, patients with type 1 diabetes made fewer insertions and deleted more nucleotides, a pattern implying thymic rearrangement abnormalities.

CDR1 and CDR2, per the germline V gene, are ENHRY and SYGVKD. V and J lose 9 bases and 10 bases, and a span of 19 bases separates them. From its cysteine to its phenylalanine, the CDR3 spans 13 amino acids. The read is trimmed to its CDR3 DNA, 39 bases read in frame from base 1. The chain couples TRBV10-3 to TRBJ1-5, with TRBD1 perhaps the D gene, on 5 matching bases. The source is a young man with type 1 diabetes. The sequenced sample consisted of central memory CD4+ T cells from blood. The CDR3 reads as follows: CAIRPGLNDPQHF. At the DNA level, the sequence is TGTGCCATTCGACCGGGACTAAACGATCCCCAGCATTTT.